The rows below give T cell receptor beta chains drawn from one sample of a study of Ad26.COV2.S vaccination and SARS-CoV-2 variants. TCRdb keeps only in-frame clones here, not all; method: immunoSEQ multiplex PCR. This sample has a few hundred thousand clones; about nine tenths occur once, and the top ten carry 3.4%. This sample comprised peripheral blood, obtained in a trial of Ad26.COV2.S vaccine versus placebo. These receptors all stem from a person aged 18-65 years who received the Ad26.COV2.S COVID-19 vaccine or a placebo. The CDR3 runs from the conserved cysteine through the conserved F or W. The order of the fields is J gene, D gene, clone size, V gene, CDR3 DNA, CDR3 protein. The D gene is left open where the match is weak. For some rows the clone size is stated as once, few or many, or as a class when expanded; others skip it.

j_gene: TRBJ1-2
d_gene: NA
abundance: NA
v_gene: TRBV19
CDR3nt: TGTGCCAGTAGTACGGGAGCTCTCATTACCTATGGCTACACCTTC
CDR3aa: CASSTGALITYGYTF

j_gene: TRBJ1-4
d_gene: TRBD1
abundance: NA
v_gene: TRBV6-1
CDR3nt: TGTGCCAGCAGTGTTGGGGACAGGCCTCCTAATGAAAAACTGTTTTTT
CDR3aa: CASSVGDRPPNEKLFF

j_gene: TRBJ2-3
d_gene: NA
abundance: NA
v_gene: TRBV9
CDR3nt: TGTGCCAGCAACCGGGACCACGAAACAGATACGCAGTATTTT
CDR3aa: CASNRDHETDTQYF

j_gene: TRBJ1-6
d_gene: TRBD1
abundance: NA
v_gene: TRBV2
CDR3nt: TGTGCCAGCAGTGAAGCAAGGACAGGGGTTGGTAATTCACCCCTCCACTTT
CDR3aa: CASSEARTGVGNSPLHF

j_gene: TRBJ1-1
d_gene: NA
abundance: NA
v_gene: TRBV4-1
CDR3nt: TGCGCCAGCAGCCAAGAGTCGGTAGGAGGCCCTGAAGCTTTCTTT
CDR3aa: CASSQESVGGPEAFF

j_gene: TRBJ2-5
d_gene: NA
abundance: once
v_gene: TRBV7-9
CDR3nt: TGTGCCAGCAGCCCGACTAGAGATCAAGAGACCCAGTACTTC
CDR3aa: CASSPTRDQETQYF

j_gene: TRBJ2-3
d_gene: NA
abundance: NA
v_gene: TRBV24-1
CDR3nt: TGTGCCACCAGTGATCCCAAGGGGAGCACAGATACGCAGTATTTT
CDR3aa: CATSDPKGSTDTQYF

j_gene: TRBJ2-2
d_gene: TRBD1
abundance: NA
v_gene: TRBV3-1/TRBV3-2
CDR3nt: TGTGCCAGCAGCCCAGCCGGGACAGGGGCCCTCACCGGGGAGCTGTTTTTT
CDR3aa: CASSPAGTGALTGELFF

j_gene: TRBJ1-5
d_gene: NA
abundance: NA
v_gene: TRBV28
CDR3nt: TGTGCCAGCAGTGTCGGGACATCAGATCAGCCCCAGCATTTT
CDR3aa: CASSVGTSDQPQHF

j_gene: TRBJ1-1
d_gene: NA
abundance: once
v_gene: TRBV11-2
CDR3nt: TGTGCCAGCAGCTACGGGGCACCCTCGAACACTGAAGCTTTCTTT
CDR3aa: CASSYGAPSNTEAFF

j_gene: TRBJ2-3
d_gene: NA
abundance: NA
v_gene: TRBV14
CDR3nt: TGTGCCAGCAGCCTGCAAATCCAGGGTACGCAGTATTTT
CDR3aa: CASSLQIQGTQYF

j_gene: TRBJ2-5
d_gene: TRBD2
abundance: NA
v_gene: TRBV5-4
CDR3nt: TGTGCCAGCAGCTTCCCCGGGGGGGCTGGCCAAGAGACCCAGTACTTC
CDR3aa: CASSFPGGAGQETQYF

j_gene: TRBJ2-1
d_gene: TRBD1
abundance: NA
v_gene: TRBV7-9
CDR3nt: TGTGCCAGCAGCGCGGACAGGGGGCGTTCCTACAATGAGCAGTTCTTC
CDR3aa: CASSADRGRSYNEQFF

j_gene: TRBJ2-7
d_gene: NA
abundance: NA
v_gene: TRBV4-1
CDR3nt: TGCGCCAGCAGCCCGGTGGGCAGGGGATTGGACGAGCAGTACTTC
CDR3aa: CASSPVGRGLDEQYF

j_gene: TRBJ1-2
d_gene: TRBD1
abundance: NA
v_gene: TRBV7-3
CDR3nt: TGTGCCAGCAGCCAGACAGGGGCCGGGGACTATGGCTACACCTTC
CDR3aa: CASSQTGAGDYGYTF

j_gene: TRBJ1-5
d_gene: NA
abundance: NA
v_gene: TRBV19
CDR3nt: TGTGCCAGTGAACAGGAAGAGGGTCAGCCCCAGCATTTT
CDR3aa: CASEQEEGQPQHF

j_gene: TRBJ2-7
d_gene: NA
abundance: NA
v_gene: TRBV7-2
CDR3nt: TGTGCCAGCAGCTCGGGGACCGAATACTACGAGCAGTACTTC
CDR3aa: CASSSGTEYYEQYF

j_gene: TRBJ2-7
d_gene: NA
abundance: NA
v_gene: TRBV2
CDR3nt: TGTGCCAGCAGTGAAGGGAGACTGACGCCAAGCTACGAGCAGTACTTC
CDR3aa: CASSEGRLTPSYEQYF

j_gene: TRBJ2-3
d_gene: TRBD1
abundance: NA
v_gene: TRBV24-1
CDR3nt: TGTGCCACCAGTTCCCCGGGACAGGGGACAGATACGCAGTATTTT
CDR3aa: CATSSPGQGTDTQYF

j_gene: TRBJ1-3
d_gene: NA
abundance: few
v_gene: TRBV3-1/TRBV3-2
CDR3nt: TGTGCCAGCAGCCATGACGGGACCTCTGGAAACACCATATATTTT
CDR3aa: CASSHDGTSGNTIYF

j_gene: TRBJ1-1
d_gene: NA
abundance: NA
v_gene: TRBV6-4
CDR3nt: TGTGCCAGCAGTCCCAGGGGCGATATGAACACTGAAGCTTTCTTT
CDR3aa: CASSPRGDMNTEAFF

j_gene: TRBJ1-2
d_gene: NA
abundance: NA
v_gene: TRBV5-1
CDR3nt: TGCGCCAGCAGCTTGGAACAAGTCTGGGATGGCTACACCTTC
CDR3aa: CASSLEQVWDGYTF

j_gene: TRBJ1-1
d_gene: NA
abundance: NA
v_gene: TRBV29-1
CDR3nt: TGCAGCGTTGAAGATGGCTTGAACACTGAAGCTTTCTTT
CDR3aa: CSVEDGLNTEAFF

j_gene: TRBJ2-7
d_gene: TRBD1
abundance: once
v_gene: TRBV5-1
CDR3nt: TGCGCCAGCAGCCCCAGACAGGGGGCGAGGGAGCAGTACTTC
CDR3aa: CASSPRQGAREQYF

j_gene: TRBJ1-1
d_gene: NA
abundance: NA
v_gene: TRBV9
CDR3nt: TGTGCCAGCAGCGGCATCGGAGGGCCCACTGAAGCTTTCTTT
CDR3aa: CASSGIGGPTEAFF

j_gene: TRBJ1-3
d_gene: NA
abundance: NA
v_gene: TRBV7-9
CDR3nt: TGTGCCAGCAGCTTAGTTGGGACGATCTCTGGAAACACCATATATTTT
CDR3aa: CASSLVGTISGNTIYF

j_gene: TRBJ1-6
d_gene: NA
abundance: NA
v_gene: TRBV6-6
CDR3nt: TGTGCCAGCGGGGAGGGGAATTCACCCCTCCACTTT
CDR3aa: CASGEGNSPLHF

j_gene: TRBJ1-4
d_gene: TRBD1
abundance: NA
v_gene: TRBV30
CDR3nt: TGTGCCTGGTGTCCCGGGACAGGGGATCCTGGTCTGTTTTTT
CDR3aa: CAWCPGTGDPGLFF

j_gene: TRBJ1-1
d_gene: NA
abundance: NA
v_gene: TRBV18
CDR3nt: TGTGCCAGCTCAGCAACAGGGTCCACTGAAGCTTTCTTT
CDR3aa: CASSATGSTEAFF

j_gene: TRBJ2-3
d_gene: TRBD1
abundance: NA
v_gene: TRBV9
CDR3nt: TGTGCCAGCAGCGTAGGAGGGGGCCGGGCGGATACGCAGTATTTT
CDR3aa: CASSVGGGRADTQYF

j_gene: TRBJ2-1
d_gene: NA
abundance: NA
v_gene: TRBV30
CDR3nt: TGTGCCTGGAGTAGGCAGCGGTTCTACAATGAGCAGTTCTTC
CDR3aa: CAWSRQRFYNEQFF

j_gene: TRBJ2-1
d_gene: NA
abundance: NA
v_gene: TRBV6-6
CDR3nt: TGTGCCGCGTTAGGGGATGAGCAGTTCTTC
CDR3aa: CAALGDEQFF

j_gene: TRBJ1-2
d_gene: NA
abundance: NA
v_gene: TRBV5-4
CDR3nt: TGTGCCAGCGTAGCCACAAGGGGGGACTATGGCTACACCTTC
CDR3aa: CASVATRGDYGYTF

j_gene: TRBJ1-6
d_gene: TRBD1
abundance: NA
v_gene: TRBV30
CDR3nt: TGTGCCTGTGACAGGGCCCATAATTCACCCCTCCACTTT
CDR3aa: CACDRAHNSPLHF

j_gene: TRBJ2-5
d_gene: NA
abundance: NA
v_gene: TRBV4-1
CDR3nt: TGCGCCAGCAGCCAAGGTAGTCCTGGGACCCAGTACTTC
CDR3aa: CASSQGSPGTQYF

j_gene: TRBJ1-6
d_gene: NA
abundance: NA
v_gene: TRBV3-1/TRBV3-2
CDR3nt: TGTGCCAGCAGCCAAGCCCAGAATTCACCCCTCCACTTT
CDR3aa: CASSQAQNSPLHF

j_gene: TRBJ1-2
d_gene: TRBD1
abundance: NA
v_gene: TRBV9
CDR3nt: TGTGCCAGCAGCGTAGAACAGGGGAATGGCTACACCTTC
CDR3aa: CASSVEQGNGYTF

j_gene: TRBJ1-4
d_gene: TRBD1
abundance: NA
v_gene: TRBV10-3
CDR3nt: TGTGCCAGCGGGACAGGACTTAATGAAAAACTGTTTTTT
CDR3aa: CASGTGLNEKLFF

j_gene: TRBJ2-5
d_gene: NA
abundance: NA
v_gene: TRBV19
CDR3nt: TGTGCCAGTAGTATATACGGGGAGACCCAGTACTTC
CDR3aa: CASSIYGETQYF

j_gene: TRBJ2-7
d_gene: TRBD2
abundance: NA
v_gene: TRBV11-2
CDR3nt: TGTGCCAGCAGCCGGGCGGGACTAGCGGGGGAGGGCGAGCAGTACTTC
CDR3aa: CASSRAGLAGEGEQYF

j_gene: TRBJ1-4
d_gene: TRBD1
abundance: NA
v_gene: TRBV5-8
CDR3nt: TGTGCCAGCAGCTTAGGACAGGGGCCCGCCGCAGGTGAAAAACTGTTTTTT
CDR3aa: CASSLGQGPAAGEKLFF

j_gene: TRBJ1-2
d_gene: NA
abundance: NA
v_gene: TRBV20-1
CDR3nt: TGCAGTGCTAGAGTTGCCTATGGCTACACCTTC
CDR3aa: CSARVAYGYTF

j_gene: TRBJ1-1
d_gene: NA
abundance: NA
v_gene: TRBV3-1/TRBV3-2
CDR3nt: TGTGCCAGCAGCCAAGTTTACGGTACTGAAGCTTTCTTT
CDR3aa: CASSQVYGTEAFF

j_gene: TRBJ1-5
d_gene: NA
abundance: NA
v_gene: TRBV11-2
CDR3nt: TGTGCCAGCAGCTTAGATTGGGGCGAGCCCCAGCATTTT
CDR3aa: CASSLDWGEPQHF

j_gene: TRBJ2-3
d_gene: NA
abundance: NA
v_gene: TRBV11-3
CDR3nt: TGTGCCAGCAGCTCGGACAGAGAAGATACGCAGTATTTT
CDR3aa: CASSSDREDTQYF